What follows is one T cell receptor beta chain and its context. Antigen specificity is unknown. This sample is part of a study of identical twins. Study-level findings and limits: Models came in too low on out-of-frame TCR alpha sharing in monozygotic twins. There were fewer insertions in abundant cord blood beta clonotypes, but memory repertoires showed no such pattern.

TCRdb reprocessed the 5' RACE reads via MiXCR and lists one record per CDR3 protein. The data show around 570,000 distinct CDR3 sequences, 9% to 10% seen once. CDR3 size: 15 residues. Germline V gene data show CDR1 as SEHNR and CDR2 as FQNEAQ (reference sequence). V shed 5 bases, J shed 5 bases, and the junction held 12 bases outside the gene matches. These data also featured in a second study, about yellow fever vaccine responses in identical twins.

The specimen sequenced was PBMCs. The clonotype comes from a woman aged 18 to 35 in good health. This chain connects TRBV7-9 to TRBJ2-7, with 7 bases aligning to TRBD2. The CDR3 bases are TGTGCCAGCAGCCCGCGGGGGACGGGAGCGGACGAGCAGTACTTC. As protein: CASSPRGTGADEQYF.